Sequencing of this T cell receptor beta chain was carried out in a study of blood T cells in healthy people across ages. This clonotype came up a few times. All donors came from Russia, were Caucasian and healthy, and spanned ages about 6 to 90. V was clipped by 6 bases and J by 7 bases; unmatched bases: 7. The CDR3 consists of 14 residues. The germline gives CDR1 KGHSH, CDR2 LQKENI. A second PCR of about 6 to 12 cycles used a sample-barcoded 5' primer and a J-beta primer mix. TCRdb called the 5' RACE reads again in MiXCR, with one record for every CDR3 protein. The table includes hundreds of thousands of distinct CDR3 sequences, around 50% detected once.

Material: blood. The TCR was taken from a woman older than 75 in good health. The V gene is TRBV18, the J gene TRBJ1-4; 8 bases are shared with TRBD1. The CDR3 sequence: CASSFGQGSEKLFF. The CDR3 DNA sequence: TGTGCCAGCTCTTTCGGACAGGGATCTGAAAAACTGTTTTTT.